The 11 T cell receptor beta chains below were found in one sample sequenced in a study of blood T cell repertoires in COVID-19. Assay used: immunoSEQ multiplex PCR; TCRdb lists only in-frame clones, some missing. This table has roughly 380,000 clones, 70% to 90% appearing once. Sequenced sample: peripheral blood. The receptors shown here come from a woman in her thirties or forties with COVID-19, enrolled during active disease.

The chain links TRBV2 to TRBJ1-4; D remains unclear. V was cut by 7 bases and J by 7 bases, with 13 bases left in between. CDR1 SNHLY and CDR2 FYNNEI come from the germline V gene. CDR3 length: 13 residues. CDR3 in amino acids: CASKQRESEKLFF. The CDR3, as DNA: TGTGCCAGCAAACAGAGGGAAAGTGAAAAACTGTTTTTT.

This clone has only a few counts. This sample includes further DNA sequences coding for the same CDR3. The chain combines TRBV11-2 with TRBJ2-1; 9 bases line up with TRBD1. The ends lost 0 bases at V and 4 bases at J; junction bases unmatched: 1. This CDR3 has 15 residues. The germline V gene encodes CDR1 SGHAT and CDR2 FQNNGV. CDR3 residues: CASSLDGTGYNEQFF. The CDR3 DNA reads TGTGCCAGCAGCTTAGACGGGACAGGGTACAATGAGCAGTTCTTC. Looking up the rest from reference TRBV11-2 and TRBJ2-1 gives the full variable domain: EAGVAQSPRYKIIEKRQSVAFWCNPISGHATLYWYQQILGQGPKLLIQFQNNGVVDDSQLPKDRFSAERLKGVDSTLKIQPAKLEDSAVYLCASSLDGTGYNEQFFGPGTRLTVL.

V usage is TRBV19 and J usage is TRBJ2-2, with TRBD1 matching 7 bases. V lost 7 bases to trimming and J lost 1 base; unmatched junction nucleotides: 6. The CDR3 contains 15 residues. Germline assignment: CDR1 LNHDA and CDR2 SQIVND (reference sequence). The DNA for the CDR3 is TGTGCCAGTACCAGACAGGGCCTGAACACCGGGGAGCTGTTTTTT. Translating it yields CASTRQGLNTGELFF.

CDR3 DNA: TGCAGTGCTAGTATCGGGACTGCCTACAATGAGCAGTTCTTC. Protein: CSASIGTAYNEQFF. This chain connects TRBV20-1 to TRBJ2-1, with TRBD2 as a possible D gene (6 bases). The germline V gene encodes CDR1 DFQATT and CDR2 SNEGSKA (reference sequence). CDR3 length equals 14 residues. The V and J ends lost 3 bases and 2 bases respectively, with 11 bases between them.

The rearrangement joins TRBV6-2 or TRBV6-3 to TRBJ1-4; tentatively, D is TRBD1 (5 bases). V dropped 5 bases and J dropped 8 bases, with 18 bases sitting between them. In germline, CDR1 is MNHEY, CDR2 SVGEGT. This CDR3 spans 15 amino acids. The CDR3 region is CASSDYGSGGEKLFF. CDR3 nucleotide sequence: TGTGCCAGCAGTGACTACGGGTCTGGGGGGGAAAAACTGTTTTTT.

In DNA, the CDR3 is TGTGCCAGCAGCGCCCGGGACAGGGGGCGCGTTTTGGTCTACGAGCAGTACTTC. It yields the protein CASSARDRGRVLVYEQYF. The chain has TRBV5-6 and TRBJ2-7, with 12 positions matching TRBD1. The junction had 14 bases not matched to a gene; V was cut back by 4 bases and J by 3 bases. This CDR3 spans 18 amino acids. Looked up from germline, CDR1 is SGHDT and CDR2 is YYEEEE. Using reference TRBV5-6 and TRBJ2-7 for the parts outside the CDR3, the full variable domain is DAGVTQSPTHLIKTRGQQVTLRCSPKSGHDTVSWYQQALGQGPQFIFQYYEEEERQRGNFPDRFSGHQFPNYSSELNVNALLLGDSALYLCASSARDRGRVLVYEQYFGPGTRLTVT.

The chain has TRBV5-1 and TRBJ1-4; a weak D match, TRBD1 (5 bases). CDR1 is SGHRS, CDR2 YFSETQ, per germline. V lost 6 bases, J lost 3 bases, and 9 bases lay in between. This CDR3 spans 13 amino acids. In DNA form, the CDR3 reads TGCGCCAGCACGGACATTGCTAATGAAAAACTGTTTTTT. Translation: CASTDIANEKLFF.

V usage is TRBV2 and J usage is TRBJ2-3, with 11 bases matching TRBD1. Germline V gene data show CDR1 as SNHLY and CDR2 as FYNNEI. CDR3 size: 15 residues. Trimming at V came to 6 bases and at J to 4 bases, leaving 6 bases not matched to a gene. The CDR3, as DNA: TGTGCCAGCAGGGGGACAGGGGGTATCGCAGATACGCAGTATTTT. It encodes CASRGTGGIADTQYF.

The rearrangement links TRBV2 to TRBJ1-5; 9 bases align to TRBD1. CDR3 size: 14 residues. V lost 8 bases and J lost 7; bases outside the gene matches: 9. In germline, CDR1 is SNHLY, CDR2 FYNNEI. CDR3 residues: CASLPGQGGQPQHF. The CDR3, as DNA: TGTGCCAGCCTTCCGGGACAGGGAGGGCAGCCCCAGCATTTT.

The V gene is TRBV7-9, the J gene TRBJ2-3, with a possible D match to TRBD1 (6 bases). Deletions cut 1 base from V and 5 bases from J, with 10 bases between. In germline, CDR1 is SEHNR, CDR2 FQNEAQ (reference sequence). CDR3 length: 14 amino acids. CDR3 protein: CASSLGGQQDTQYF. CDR3 in DNA: TGTGCCAGCAGCTTAGGAGGACAGCAAGATACGCAGTATTTT. Based on the CDR3 plus reference TRBV7-9 and TRBJ2-3, the full variable domain is DTGVSQNPRHKITKRGQNVTFRCDPISEHNRLYWYRQTLGQGPEFLTYFQNEAQLEKSRLLSDRFSAERPKGSFSTLEIQRTEQGDSAMYLCASSLGGQQDTQYFGPGTRLTVL.

The rearrangement uses TRBV6-5 and TRBJ2-7; 8 bases align to TRBD1. V lost 10 bases to trimming and J lost 2 bases; unmatched junction nucleotides: 7. The CDR3 has 13 amino acids. Germline loops: CDR1 MNHEY, CDR2 SVGAGI. CDR3 protein: CATGQGPTYEQYF. CDR3 sequence (DNA): TGTGCCACCGGACAGGGCCCTACCTACGAGCAGTACTTC.